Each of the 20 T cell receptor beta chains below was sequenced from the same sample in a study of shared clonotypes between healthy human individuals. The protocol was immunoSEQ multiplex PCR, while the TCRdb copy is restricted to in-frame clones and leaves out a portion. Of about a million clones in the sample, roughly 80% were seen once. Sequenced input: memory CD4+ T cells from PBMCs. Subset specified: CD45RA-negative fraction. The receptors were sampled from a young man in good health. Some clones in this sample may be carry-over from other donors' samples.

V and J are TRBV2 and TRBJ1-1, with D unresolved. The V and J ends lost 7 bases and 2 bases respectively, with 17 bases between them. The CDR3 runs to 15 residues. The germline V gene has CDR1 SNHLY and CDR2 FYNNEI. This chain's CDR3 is CASTADASSNTEAFF. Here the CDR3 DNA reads TGTGCCAGCACCGCGGACGCATCCTCTAACACTGAAGCTTTCTTT.

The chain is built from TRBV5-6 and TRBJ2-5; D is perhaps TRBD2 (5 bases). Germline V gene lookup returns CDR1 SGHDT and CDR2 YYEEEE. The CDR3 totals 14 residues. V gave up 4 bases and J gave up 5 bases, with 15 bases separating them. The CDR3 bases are TGTGCCAGCAGCCCCCAGCAAACTAGGGAGACCCAGTACTTC. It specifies CASSPQQTRETQYF.

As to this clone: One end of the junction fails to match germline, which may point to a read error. Here the CDR3 DNA reads TGTGCCAGCAGCCAGACTAGAATCCACTTC. As protein: CASSQTRIHF. J is TRBJ2-5 and V is TRBV2, with D possibly being TRBD2 (6 bases). Germline values: CDR1 SNHLY, CDR2 FYNNEI. The CDR3 has 10 residues.

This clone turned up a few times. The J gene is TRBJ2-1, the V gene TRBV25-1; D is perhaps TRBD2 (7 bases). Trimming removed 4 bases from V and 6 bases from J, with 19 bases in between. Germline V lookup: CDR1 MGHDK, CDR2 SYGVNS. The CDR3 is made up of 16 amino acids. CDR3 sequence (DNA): TGTGCCAGCAGTGGCCGGGGGGCAGGTCAAGTCAATGAGCAGTTCTTC. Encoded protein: CASSGRGAGQVNEQFF.

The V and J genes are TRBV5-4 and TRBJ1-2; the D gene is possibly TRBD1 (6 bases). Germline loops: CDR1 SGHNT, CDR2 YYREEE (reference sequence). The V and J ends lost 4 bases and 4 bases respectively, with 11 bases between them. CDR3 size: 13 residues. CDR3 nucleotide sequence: TGTGCCAGCAGCCCTGACAGGTTCTATGGCTACACCTTC. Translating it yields CASSPDRFYGYTF.

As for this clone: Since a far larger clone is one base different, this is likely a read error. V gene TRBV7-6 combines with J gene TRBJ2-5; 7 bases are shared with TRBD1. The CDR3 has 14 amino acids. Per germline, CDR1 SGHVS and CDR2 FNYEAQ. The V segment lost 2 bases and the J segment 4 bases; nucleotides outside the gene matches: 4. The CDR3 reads CASSLRQGGETQYF. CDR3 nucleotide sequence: TGTGCCAGCAGCTTAAGACAGGGTGGAGAGACCCAGTACTTC.

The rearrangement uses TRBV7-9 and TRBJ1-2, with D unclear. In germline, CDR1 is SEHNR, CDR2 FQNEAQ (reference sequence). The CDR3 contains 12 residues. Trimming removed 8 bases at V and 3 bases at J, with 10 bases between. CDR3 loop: CASAAGDYGYTF. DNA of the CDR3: TGTGCCAGCGCCGCCGGAGACTATGGCTACACCTTC.

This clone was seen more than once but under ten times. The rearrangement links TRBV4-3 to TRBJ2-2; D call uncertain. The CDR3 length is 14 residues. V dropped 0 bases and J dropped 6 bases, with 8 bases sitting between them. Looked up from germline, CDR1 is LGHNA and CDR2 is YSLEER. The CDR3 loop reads CASSQDSRAGELFF. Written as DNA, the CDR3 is TGCGCCAGCAGCCAAGATTCACGGGCCGGGGAGCTGTTTTTT.

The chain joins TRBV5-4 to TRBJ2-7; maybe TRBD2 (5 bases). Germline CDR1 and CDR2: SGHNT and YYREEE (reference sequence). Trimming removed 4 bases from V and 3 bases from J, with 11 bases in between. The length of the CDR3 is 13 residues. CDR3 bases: TGTGCCAGCAGCGTGGACTTACGCTACGAGCAGTACTTC. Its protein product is CASSVDLRYEQYF.

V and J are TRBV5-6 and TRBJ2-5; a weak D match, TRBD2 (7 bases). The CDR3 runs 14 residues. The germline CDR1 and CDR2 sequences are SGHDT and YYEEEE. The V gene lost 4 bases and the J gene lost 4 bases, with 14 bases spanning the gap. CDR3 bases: TGTGCCAGCAGCACTCCGGGGGGCAGAGAGACCCAGTACTTC. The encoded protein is CASSTPGGRETQYF.

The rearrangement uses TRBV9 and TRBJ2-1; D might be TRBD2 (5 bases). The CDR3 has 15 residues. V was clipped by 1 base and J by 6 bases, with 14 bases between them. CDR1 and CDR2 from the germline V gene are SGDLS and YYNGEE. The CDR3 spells CASSVLEVGSNEQFF. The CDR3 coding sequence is TGTGCCAGCAGCGTATTGGAGGTAGGGTCCAATGAGCAGTTCTTC.

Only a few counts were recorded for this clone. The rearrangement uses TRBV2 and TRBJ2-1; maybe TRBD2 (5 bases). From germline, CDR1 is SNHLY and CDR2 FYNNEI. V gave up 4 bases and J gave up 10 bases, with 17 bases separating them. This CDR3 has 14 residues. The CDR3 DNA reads TGTGCCAGCAGTGCGGGGTATTCCGAACGGGAGCAGTTCTTC. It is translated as CASSAGYSEREQFF.

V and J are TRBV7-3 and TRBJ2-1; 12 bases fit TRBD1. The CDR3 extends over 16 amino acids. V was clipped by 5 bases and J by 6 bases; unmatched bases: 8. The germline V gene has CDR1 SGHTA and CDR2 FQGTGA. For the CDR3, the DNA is TGTGCCAGCAGCGTCCAGGGACAGGGGGCAGGCAATGAGCAGTTCTTC. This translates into CASSVQGQGAGNEQFF.

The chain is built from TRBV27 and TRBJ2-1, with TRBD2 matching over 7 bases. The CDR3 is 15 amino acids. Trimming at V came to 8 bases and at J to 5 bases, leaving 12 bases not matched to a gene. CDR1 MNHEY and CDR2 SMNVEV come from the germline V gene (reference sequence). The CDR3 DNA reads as TGTGCCAGCGGGAAGTATGCTAGCGGAAACAATGAGCAGTTCTTC. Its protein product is CASGKYASGNNEQFF.

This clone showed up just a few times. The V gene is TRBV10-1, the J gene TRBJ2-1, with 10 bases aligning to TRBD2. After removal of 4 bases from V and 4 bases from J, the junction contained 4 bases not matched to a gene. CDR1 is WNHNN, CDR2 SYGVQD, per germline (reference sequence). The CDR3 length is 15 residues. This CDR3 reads CASSVASGGYNEQFF. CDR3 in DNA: TGCGCCAGCAGTGTTGCTAGCGGGGGTTACAATGAGCAGTTCTTC.

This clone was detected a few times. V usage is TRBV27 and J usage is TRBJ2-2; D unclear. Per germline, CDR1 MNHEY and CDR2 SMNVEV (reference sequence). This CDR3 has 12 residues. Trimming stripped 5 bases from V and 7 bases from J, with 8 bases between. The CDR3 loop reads CASSPMNGELFF. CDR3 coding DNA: TGTGCCAGCAGTCCTATGAACGGGGAGCTGTTTTTT.

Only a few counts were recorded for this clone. CDR3 DNA sequence: TGTGCCAGCAGCCTCAGCACTGAAGCTTTCTTT. Translated: CASSLSTEAFF. The rearrangement uses TRBV7-2 and TRBJ1-1; D is unclear. Germline CDR1 is SGHTA and CDR2 is FQGNSA. This CDR3 is built from 11 residues. V shed 5 bases and J shed 4 bases, with 5 bases lying between them.

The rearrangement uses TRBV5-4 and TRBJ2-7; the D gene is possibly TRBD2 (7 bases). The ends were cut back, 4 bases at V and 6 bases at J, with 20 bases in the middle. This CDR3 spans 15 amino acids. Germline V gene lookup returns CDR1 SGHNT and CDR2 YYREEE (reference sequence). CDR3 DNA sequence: TGTGCCAGCAGCCCAATGGGGGCAGGGAGGGTCGAGCAGTACTTC. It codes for CASSPMGAGRVEQYF.

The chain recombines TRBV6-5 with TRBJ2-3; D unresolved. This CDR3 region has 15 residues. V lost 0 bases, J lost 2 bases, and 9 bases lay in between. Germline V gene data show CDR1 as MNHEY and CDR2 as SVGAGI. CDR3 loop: CASSYSSLPTDTQYF. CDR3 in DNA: TGTGCCAGCAGTTACTCGTCCCTCCCCACAGATACGCAGTATTTT.

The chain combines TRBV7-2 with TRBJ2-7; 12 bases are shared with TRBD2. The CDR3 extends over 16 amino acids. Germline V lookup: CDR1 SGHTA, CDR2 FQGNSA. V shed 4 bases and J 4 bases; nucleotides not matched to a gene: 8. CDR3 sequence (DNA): TGTGCCAGCAGCTCTCTAGGGACTAGCGGGTCGTACGAGCAGTACTTC. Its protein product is CASSSLGTSGSYEQYF. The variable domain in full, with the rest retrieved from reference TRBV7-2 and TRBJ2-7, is GAGVSQSPSNKVTEKGKDVELRCDPISGHTALYWYRQSLGQGLEFLIYFQGNSAPDKSGLPSDRFSAERTGGSVSTLTIQRTQQEDSAVYLCASSSLGTSGSYEQYFGPGTRLTVT.